This T cell receptor (beta chain) was profiled in a study of blood T cell repertoires in COVID-19. Study-level background: The analysed material was cDNA or gDNA that came from T cells, B-cell-depleted T cells, or PBMCs.

This CDR3 spans 13 amino acids. Germline trimming cut 0 bases from V and 9 bases from J; bases unmatched to any gene: 2. Germline CDR1 reads SGHDT; CDR2 reads YYEEEE. TCRdb keeps only in-frame clones here, not all; method: immunoSEQ multiplex PCR. This table holds 450,000 or so clones, roughly nine tenths found once. The rearrangement joins TRBV5-6 to TRBJ2-1, with 8 bases identical to TRBD2. The receptor's source is a man in his late teens or twenties with COVID-19, enrolled during active disease. The sample comprised peripheral blood. CDR3 bases: TGTGCCAGCAGCTTGGGGACTAGCATTGAGCAGTTCTTC. The encoded protein is CASSLGTSIEQFF.